There are a few counts of the clone carrying this TCR beta chain. No antigen is known for it. This specimen comes from a study of T-cell reconstitution after alpha-beta-depleted transplantation in children. Study outcomes and limitations: Alpha-beta T cells about two months after transplant reportedly derived from several hundred expanded graft clones. Newly produced T cells mostly provided counts and TCRbeta diversity after one year, as hyperexpanded clones declined.

Using unique molecular identifiers, the investigators prepared the TCRbeta library. One entry per CDR3 protein results from TCRdb running MiXCR on the PCR reads. The repertoire consists of hundreds of thousands of distinct CDR3 sequences, with about 15% occurring once and the leading ten covering around 44%. CDR1 and CDR2 from the germline V gene are LGHNA and YSLEER. With 4 bases clipped from V and 7 bases from J, the junction kept 6 bases outside the gene matches. The CDR3 runs to 15 residues. This sequence originates from a male patient between 2 and 10 years old who had a stem cell transplant for acute lymphoblastic leukemia, so the T cells may come from the graft donor. The material sequenced was PBMCs, mostly from graft donor cells, taken 360 days after TCRalphabeta/CD19-depleted stem cell transplant. This chain uses TRBV4-3 with TRBJ2-1, with TRBD2 matching 11 bases. The CDR3 sequence is CASSPPSGGRNEQFF. CDR3 nucleotide sequence: TGCGCCAGCAGCCCCCCTAGCGGGGGGCGTAATGAGCAGTTCTTC.